The clone carrying this T cell receptor (beta chain) was seen at least ten times. Its antigen is currently unknown. Both iRepertoire HTBI primers and Arm-PCR of CDR3 regions were used to build the TCR beta libraries. Original analysis: Across all samples, about 59 TRBV segments and more than 11 TRBJ segments were identified. MiXCR, applied by TCRdb to the multiplex PCR reads, yields one record per CDR3 protein. The V and J calls reflect TCRdb's pipeline rather than the authors' work. This table holds 400,000 to 500,000 distinct CDR3 sequences, around 23% found once. Documented time point: persistent/refractory GD, antithyroid drugs over 5 years with positive TRAb. PBMCs were the source of the RNA used for TCR sequencing. The diagnosis of Graves' disease used American Thyroid Association guidelines. The data were taken from a study of regulatory T cells in long-lasting Graves disease. Whole-study context: Patients with persistent Graves' disease had over 5 years of antithyroid drugs and persistent TSH receptor antibodies.

There are 16 residues in the CDR3. Germline lookup yields CDR1 MDHEN and CDR2 SYDVKM. The J segment lost 4 bases and the V segment lost 0 bases, leaving 7 bases of the junction unmatched. Study-wide results and limits: Persistent disease showed a preference for TRBV28, TRBJ1-2 and TRBJ2-5.

The chain couples TRBV28 to TRBJ2-7, with TRBD2 matching over 9 bases. The material sequenced was peripheral blood mononuclear cells (PBMCs), taken when the disease was refractory, from a patient treated with antithyroid drugs. This clonotype was obtained from a female donor with Graves disease. This CDR3 is CASSLWTSGRAYEQYF. The CDR3 nucleotides are TGTGCCAGCAGTTTATGGACTAGCGGACGCGCATACGAGCAGTACTTC.